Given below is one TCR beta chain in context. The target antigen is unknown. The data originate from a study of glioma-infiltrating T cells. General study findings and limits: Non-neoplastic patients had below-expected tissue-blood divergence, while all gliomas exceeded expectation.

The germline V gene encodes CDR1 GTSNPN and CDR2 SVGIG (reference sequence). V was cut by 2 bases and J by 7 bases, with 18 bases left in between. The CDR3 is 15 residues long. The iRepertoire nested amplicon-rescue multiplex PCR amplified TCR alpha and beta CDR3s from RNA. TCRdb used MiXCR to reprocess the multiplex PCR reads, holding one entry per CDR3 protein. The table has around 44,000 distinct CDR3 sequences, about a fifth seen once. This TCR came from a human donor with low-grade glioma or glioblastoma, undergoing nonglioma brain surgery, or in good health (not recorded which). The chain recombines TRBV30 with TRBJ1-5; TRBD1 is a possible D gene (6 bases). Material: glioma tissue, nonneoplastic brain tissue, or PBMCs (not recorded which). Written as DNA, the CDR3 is TGTGCCTGGAGTAGGGGTGGGCAGGGGATCCAGCCCCAGCATTTT. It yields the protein CAWSRGGQGIQPQHF.